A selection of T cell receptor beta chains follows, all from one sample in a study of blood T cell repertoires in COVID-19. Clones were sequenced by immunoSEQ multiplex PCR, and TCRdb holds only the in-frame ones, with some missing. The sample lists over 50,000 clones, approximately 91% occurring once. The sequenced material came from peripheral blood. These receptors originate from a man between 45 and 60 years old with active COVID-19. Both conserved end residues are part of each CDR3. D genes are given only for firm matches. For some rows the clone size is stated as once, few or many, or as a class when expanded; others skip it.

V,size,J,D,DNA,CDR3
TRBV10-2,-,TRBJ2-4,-,TGCGCCAGCAGTCCTAGAGGGGCCAAAAACATTCAGTACTTC,CASSPRGAKNIQYF
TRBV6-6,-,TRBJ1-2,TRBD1,TGTGCCAGCAGCCAGACAGGGAACTATGGCTACACCTTC,CASSQTGNYGYTF
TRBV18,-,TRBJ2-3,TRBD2,TGTGCCAGCTCACTTGCGGGGGACACAGATACGCAGTATTTT,CASSLAGDTDTQYF
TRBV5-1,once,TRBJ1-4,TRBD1,TGCGCCAGCAGACCCGCCGGGACAGGGTACTCTGAAAAACTGTTTTTT,CASRPAGTGYSEKLFF
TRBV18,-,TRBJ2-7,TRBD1,TGTGCCAGCTCACAGAGGGACAGGGGAAGCCCCTACGAGCAGTACTTC,CASSQRDRGSPYEQYF
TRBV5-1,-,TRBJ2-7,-,TGCGCCAGCAGCTTGCGACAGCCTAATGCGGAGGAGCAGTACTTC,CASSLRQPNAEEQYF
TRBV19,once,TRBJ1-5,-,TGTGCCAGTAGTATAGCCGAACAGGGTACGGGCCAGCCCCAGCATTTT,CASSIAEQGTGQPQHF
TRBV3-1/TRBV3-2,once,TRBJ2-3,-,TGTGCCAGCAGCCAAGAATTAAGAGGCACAGATACGCAGTATTTT,CASSQELRGTDTQYF
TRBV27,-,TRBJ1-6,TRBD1,TGTGCCAGCAGTCCCGAAAGGGGGCGTGAGAATTCACCCCTCCACTTT,CASSPERGRENSPLHF
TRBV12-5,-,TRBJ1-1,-,TGTGCTAGTGGTTTGGTACTCCCCAGGGTGATAGAAGTTGGCGGTATGAACACTGAAGCTTTCTTT,CASGLVLPRVIEVGGMNTEAFF
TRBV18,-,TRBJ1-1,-,TGTGCCAGCTCACCACAGGGGGTTTCTAACACTGAAGCTTTCTTT,CASSPQGVSNTEAFF
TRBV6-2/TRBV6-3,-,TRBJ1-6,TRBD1,TGTGCCAGCAGTACGGGACAGTATAATTCACCCCTCCACTTT,CASSTGQYNSPLHF
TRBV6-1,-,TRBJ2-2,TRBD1,TGTGCCAGCAGTGAAGGGGGACAGGGGTACACCGGGGAGCTGTTTTTT,CASSEGGQGYTGELFF
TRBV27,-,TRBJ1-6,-,TGTGCCAGCAGTTTAAACCGCAGGGTCCCATCATCCCTCCACTTT,CASSLNRRVPSSLHF
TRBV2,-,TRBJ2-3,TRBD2,TGTGCCAGCAGGGAAGCGGGGGGGCCGTCAGATACGCAGTATTTT,CASREAGGPSDTQYF
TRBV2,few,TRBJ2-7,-,TGTGCCAGCAGTGAGTTCGTACAGAACGAGCAGTACTTC,CASSEFVQNEQYF
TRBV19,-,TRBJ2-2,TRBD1,TGTGCCAGTAGTAGACGACAGGGGCACACGAACACCGGGGAGCTGTTTTTT,CASSRRQGHTNTGELFF
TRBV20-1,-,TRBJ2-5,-,TGCAGTGCTAGTGCTCGGGTCCTCGTCGGAGAGACCCAGTACTTC,CSASARVLVGETQYF
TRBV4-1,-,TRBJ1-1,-,TGCGCCAGCAGCCAGTATCAGGGAAACACTGAAGCTTTCTTT,CASSQYQGNTEAFF
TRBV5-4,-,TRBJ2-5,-,TGTGCCAGCAGCCAAGGGGGGGCCAAACAAGAGACCCAGTACTTC,CASSQGGAKQETQYF
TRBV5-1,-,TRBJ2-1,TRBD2,TGCGCATCCCGCGGGGGGCAGAATAATGAGCAGTTCTTC,CASRGGQNNEQFF
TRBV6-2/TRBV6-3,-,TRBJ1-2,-,TGTGCCAGCAGTTACCCCTGGAGACAGGAGATCTATGGCTACACCTTC,CASSYPWRQEIYGYTF
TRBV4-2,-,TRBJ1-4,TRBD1,TGTGCCAGCAGCCGCCAGCGGACAGGGGGAACTAATGAAAAACTGTTTTTT,CASSRQRTGGTNEKLFF
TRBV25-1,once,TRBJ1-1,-,TGTGCCAGCACCCTAGGGACACGGAACACTGAAGCTTTCTTT,CASTLGTRNTEAFF
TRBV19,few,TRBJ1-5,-,TGTGCCAGTAATCTACAGGGTAATCAGCCCCAGCATTTT,CASNLQGNQPQHF
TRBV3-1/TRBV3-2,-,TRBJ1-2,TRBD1,TGTGCCAGCAGCCAATCAGGGGGCGCGCATGGCTACACCTTC,CASSQSGGAHGYTF
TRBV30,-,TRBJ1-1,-,TGTGCCTGGAGCATCCTAGGGGGCACTGAAGCTTTCTTT,CAWSILGGTEAFF
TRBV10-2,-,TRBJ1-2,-,TGCGCCAGCAGTGAGTCTCGTCAGAACTATGGCTACACCTTC,CASSESRQNYGYTF
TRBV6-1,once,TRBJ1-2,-,TGTGCCAGCAGTGATTACAGGGTTGGCTACGTTGGCTACACCTTC,CASSDYRVGYVGYTF
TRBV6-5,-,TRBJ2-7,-,TGTGCCAGCAGTTACAAACAGGTTGAGACCTACGAGCAGTACTTC,CASSYKQVETYEQYF
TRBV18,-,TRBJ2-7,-,TGTGCCAGCTCACCGACTGCAGGGGTAGTCGAGCAGTACTTC,CASSPTAGVVEQYF
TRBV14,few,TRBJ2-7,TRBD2,TGTGCCAGCAGCCAATGGACTAGCGGGGACTACGAGCAGTACTTC,CASSQWTSGDYEQYF
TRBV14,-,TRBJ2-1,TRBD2,TGTGCCAGCAGCCCCCGGCCCGGTACTAGCGGACACTACAATGAGCAGTTCTTC,CASSPRPGTSGHYNEQFF
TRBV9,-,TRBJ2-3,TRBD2,TGTGCCAGCAGCGTAGTCGGTAGCGGGGCCACCCCAGATACGCAGTATTTT,CASSVVGSGATPDTQYF
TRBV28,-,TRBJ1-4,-,TGTGCCAGCGCCAGTCGTGGTGAAAAACTGTTTTTT,CASASRGEKLFF
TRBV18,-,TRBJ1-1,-,TGTGCCAGCTCACCACGGGGGGGGTCTGAAGCTTTCTTT,CASSPRGGSEAFF
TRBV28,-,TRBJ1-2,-,TGTGCCAGCAGTCCAGGCTTTGGCGGCTACACCTTC,CASSPGFGGYTF
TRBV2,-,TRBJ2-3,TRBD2,TGTGCCAGCAGTGGGGGACTAGCGGGTGAGACGCAGTATTTT,CASSGGLAGETQYF
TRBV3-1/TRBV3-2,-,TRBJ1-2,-,TGTGCCAGCAGCCTGAGGGTACTTAACTATGGCTACACCTTC,CASSLRVLNYGYTF
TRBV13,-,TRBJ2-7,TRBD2,TGTGCCAGCAGCTTGGCGGGGGGAGTCTACGAGCAGTACTTC,CASSLAGGVYEQYF
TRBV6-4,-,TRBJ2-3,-,TGTGCCAGCAGTGAAGTGGCTAGCACAGATACGCAGTATTTT,CASSEVASTDTQYF
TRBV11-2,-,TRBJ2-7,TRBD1,TGTGCCAGCAGCTCCAACCGGGGCAGGGGGCATTACGAGCAGTACTTC,CASSSNRGRGHYEQYF
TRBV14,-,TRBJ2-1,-,TGTGCCAGCAGCCAAGATCCGGGGATCGCCTACAATGAGCAGTTCTTC,CASSQDPGIAYNEQFF
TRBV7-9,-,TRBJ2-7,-,TGTGCCAGCAGCGAAGACTTCCAGGGCAGCGAGCAGTACTTC,CASSEDFQGSEQYF
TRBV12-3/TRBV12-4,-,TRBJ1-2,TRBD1,TGTGCCAGCAGTGACAGGGCGGGCTATGGCTACACCTTC,CASSDRAGYGYTF
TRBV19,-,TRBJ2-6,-,TGTGCCAGTCAACGCAGGGATTTTGGGGCTGGGGCCAACGTCCTGACTTTC,CASQRRDFGAGANVLTF
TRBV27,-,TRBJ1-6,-,TGTGCCAGCAGTTTAGAAGTGAGGACACCCCTCCACTTT,CASSLEVRTPLHF
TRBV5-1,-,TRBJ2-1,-,TGCGCCAGCAGCCCGGCCGGACGGGAGCTCGGTGAGCAGTTCTTC,CASSPAGRELGEQFF
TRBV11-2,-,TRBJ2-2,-,TGTGCCAGCAGCTTCCCGGGCGGAGGGGCAAGGACCGGGGAGCTGTTTTTT,CASSFPGGGARTGELFF
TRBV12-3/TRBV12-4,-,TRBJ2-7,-,TGTGCCAGCAGTTTTAGTGAGGGATCCGAGCAGTACTTC,CASSFSEGSEQYF
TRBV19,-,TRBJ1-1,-,TGTGCCAGTAGTACCGCGGGACGCCCTACAACGAACACTGAAGCTTTCTTT,CASSTAGRPTTNTEAFF
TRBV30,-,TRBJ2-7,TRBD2,TGTGCCTGGAGTGTAGGGGCTAGCGGACGGTGGGAGCAGTACTTC,CAWSVGASGRWEQYF
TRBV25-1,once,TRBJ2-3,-,TGTGCCAGCAGCCGGGAGAACACAGATACGCAGTATTTT,CASSRENTDTQYF
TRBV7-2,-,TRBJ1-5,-,TGTGCCAGCAGCTTAGCCGCAGGGAAGCCCCAGCATTTT,CASSLAAGKPQHF
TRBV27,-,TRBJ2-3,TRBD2,TGTGCCAGCAGGCCACGACTGGCGGGGGGCACAGATACGCAGTATTTT,CASRPRLAGGTDTQYF